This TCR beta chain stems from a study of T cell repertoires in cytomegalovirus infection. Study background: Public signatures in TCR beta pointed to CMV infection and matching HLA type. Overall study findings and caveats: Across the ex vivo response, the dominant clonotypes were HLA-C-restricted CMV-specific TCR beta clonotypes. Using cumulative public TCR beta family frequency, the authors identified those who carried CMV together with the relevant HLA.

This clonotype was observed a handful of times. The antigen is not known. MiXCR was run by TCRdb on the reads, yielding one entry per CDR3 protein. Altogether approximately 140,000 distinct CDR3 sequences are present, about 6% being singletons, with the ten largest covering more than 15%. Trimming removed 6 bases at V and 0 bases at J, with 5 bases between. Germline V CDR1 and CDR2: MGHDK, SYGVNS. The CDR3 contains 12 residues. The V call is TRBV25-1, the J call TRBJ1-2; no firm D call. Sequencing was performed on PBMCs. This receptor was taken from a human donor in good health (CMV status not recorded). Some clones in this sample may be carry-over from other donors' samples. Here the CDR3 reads CASRAANYGYTF. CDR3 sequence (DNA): TGTGCCAGCAGGGCAGCTAACTATGGCTACACCTTC.